In this sample, the clone carrying this T cell receptor beta chain turned up a few times. The data were obtained in a study of blood T cell repertoires in COVID-19. The CDR3 is 14 residues long. Source study methods: Reference gene primer amplification yielded estimated nucleated cell counts. Generated by immunoSEQ multiplex PCR, the TCRdb table keeps only in-frame clones and is missing some. D and trimming were read from the DNA, whereas the V and J calls and clone size are those reported in that table. The table has 100,000 to 150,000 clones, 70% to 90% seen once. The clonotype was recovered from a man between 65 and 85 years old with active COVID-19. Sequencing input: peripheral blood. V is TRBV21-1 and J is TRBJ1-5; TRBD1, the table's D call, lacks a check against the DNA. TRBV21-1 is assigned pseudogene status. The CDR3 sequence: CASSKSGFHQPQHF. CDR3 coding DNA: TGTGCCAGCAGCAAATCAGGTTTCCATCAGCCCCAGCATTTT.